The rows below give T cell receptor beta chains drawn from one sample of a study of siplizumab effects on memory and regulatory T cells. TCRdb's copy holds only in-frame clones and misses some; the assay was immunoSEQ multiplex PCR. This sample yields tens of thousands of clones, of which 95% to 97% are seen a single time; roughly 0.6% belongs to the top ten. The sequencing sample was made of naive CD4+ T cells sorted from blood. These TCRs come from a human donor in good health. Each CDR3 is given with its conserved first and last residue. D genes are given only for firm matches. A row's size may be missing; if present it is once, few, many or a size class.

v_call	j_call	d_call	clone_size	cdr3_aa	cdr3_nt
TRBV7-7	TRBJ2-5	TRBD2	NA	CASSLGLAGEETQYF	TGTGCTAGCAGCTTGGGACTAGCGGGGGAAGAGACCCAGTACTTC
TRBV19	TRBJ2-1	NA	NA	CASSTSRYNEQFF	TGTGCCAGTAGCACCAGTCGCTACAATGAGCAGTTCTTC
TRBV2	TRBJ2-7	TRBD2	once	CASGTSGTREQYF	TGTGCCAGCGGGACTAGCGGGACCAGGGAGCAGTACTTC
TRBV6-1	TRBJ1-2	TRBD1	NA	CASSEAWTGVSYGYTF	TGTGCCAGCAGTGAAGCGTGGACAGGGGTGAGCTATGGCTACACCTTC
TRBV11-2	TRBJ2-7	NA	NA	CASSLAQGYEQYF	TGTGCCAGCAGCTTAGCACAGGGCTACGAGCAGTACTTC
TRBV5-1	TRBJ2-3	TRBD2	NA	CASSSLAGGSTDTQYF	TGCGCCAGCAGCTCATTAGCGGGAGGGAGCACAGATACGCAGTATTTT
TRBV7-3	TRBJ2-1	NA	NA	CASSLSRGPYNEQFF	TGTGCCAGCAGCTTATCCCGGGGTCCCTACAATGAGCAGTTCTTC
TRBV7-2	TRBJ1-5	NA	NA	CATGQYNQPQHF	TGTGCCACGGGACAATACAATCAGCCCCAGCATTTT
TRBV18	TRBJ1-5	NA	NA	CASSPPTHRAGNQPQHF	TGTGCCAGCTCACCACCGACCCACAGGGCTGGAAATCAGCCCCAGCATTTT
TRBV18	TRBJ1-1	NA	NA	CASSPPSFLENTEAFF	TGTGCCAGCTCACCACCCTCTTTTCTGGAGAACACTGAAGCTTTCTTT
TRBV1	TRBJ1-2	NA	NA	CTSSQQVGGYTF	TGCACCAGCAGCCAGCAAGTAGGCGGCTACACCTTC
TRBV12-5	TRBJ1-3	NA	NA	CASGSTGNTIYF	TGTGCTAGTGGTTCAACTGGAAACACCATATATTTT
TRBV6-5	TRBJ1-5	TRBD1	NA	CASSRGTSEQPQHF	TGTGCCAGTTCCAGGGGGACCTCGGAACAGCCCCAGCATTTT
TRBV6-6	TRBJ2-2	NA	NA	CASRDLRDTGELFF	TGTGCCAGCAGGGACTTGCGGGACACCGGGGAGCTGTTTTTT
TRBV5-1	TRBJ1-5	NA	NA	CASSLGTPGGQPQHF	TGCGCCAGCAGCTTGGGGACTCCGGGGGGTCAGCCCCAGCATTTT
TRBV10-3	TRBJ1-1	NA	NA	CAISEWGEAFF	TGTGCCATCAGTGAGTGGGGGGAAGCTTTCTTT
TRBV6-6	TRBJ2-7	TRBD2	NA	CASSYSGLAGDEQYF	TGTGCCAGCAGTTACTCGGGACTAGCGGGAGACGAGCAGTACTTC
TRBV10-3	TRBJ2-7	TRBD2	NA	CAISPLALAAYEQYF	TGTGCCATCAGTCCCTTGGCACTAGCGGCCTACGAGCAGTACTTC
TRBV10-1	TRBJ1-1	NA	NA	CASSADRGGNTEAFF	TGCGCCAGCAGTGCGGATCGAGGAGGGAACACTGAAGCTTTCTTT
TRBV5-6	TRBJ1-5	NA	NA	CASSRGRLNQPQHF	TGTGCCAGCAGCCGAGGACGGCTCAATCAGCCCCAGCATTTT
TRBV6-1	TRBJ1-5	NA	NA	CASSEGQTGRPQHF	TGTGCCAGCAGTGAAGGACAGACGGGCAGACCCCAGCATTTT
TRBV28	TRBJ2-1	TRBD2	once	CASSLRLAGGNEQFF	TGTGCCAGCAGTTTGCGGCTAGCGGGAGGTAATGAGCAGTTCTTC
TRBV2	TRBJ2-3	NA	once	CASSDGPPEDTQYF	TGTGCCAGCAGTGACGGCCCGCCCGAAGATACGCAGTATTTT
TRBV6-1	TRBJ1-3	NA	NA	CASTRGSGNTIYF	TGTGCCAGCACGAGGGGTTCCGGAAACACCATATATTTT
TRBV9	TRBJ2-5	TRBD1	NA	CASSVGDRGGETQYF	TGTGCCAGCAGCGTAGGGGACAGGGGTGGGGAGACCCAGTACTTC
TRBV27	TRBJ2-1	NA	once	CASQGSGVSRNEQFF	TGTGCCAGCCAGGGGTCGGGAGTGTCCCGGAATGAGCAGTTCTTC
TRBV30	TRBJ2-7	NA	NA	CAWSGLDEQYF	TGTGCCTGGAGTGGCCTAGACGAGCAGTACTTC
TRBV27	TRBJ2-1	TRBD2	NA	CASSPRREGISYNEQFF	TGTGCCAGCAGTCCCCGACGGGAGGGAATCTCCTACAATGAGCAGTTCTTC
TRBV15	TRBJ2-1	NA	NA	CATSRGRGTEHNEQFF	TGTGCCACCAGCAGAGGTCGCGGGACGGAACATAATGAGCAGTTCTTC
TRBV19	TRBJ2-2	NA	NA	CASSDPSTGELFF	TGTGCCAGTAGTGACCCCAGCACCGGGGAGCTGTTTTTT
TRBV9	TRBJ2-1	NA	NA	CASTVGGQGVLNEQFF	TGTGCCAGCACCGTAGGCGGGCAGGGAGTACTCAATGAGCAGTTCTTC
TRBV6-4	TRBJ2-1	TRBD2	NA	CAPVSGSSYNEQFF	TGTGCCCCCGTTAGCGGGAGCTCCTACAATGAGCAGTTCTTC
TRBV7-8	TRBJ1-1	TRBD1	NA	CASSSSPGRGRGTEAFF	TGTGCCAGCAGCTCCTCACCCGGCAGGGGGCGCGGGACTGAAGCTTTCTTT
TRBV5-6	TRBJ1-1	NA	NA	CASSPGTRRGTEAFF	TGTGCCAGCAGCCCAGGGACAAGGCGGGGCACTGAAGCTTTCTTT
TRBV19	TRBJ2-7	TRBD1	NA	CASSPWRDRDYEQYF	TGTGCCAGTAGTCCTTGGCGGGACAGGGACTACGAGCAGTACTTC
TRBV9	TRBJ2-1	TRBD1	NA	CASSATEGQVGGEQFF	TGTGCCAGCAGCGCGACGGAAGGACAGGTAGGGGGTGAGCAGTTCTTC
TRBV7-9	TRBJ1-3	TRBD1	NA	CASSLTILQTGVAGNTIYF	TGTGCCAGCAGCCTGACTATTCTACAGACAGGGGTTGCCGGAAACACCATATATTTT
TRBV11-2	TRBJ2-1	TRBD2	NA	CASSPSGTSRNEQFF	TGTGCCAGCAGCCCTTCCGGGACTAGCAGAAATGAGCAGTTCTTC
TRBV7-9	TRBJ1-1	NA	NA	CASSFSIIGEAFF	TGTGCCAGCAGCTTTTCTATAATCGGTGAAGCTTTCTTT
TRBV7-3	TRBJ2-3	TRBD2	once	CASSLGTRGDTQYF	TGTGCCAGCAGCTTAGGGACTAGGGGAGATACGCAGTATTTT
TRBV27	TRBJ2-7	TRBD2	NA	CASSPTPSGNPEQYF	TGTGCCAGCAGTCCCACCCCCAGCGGGAATCCCGAGCAGTACTTC
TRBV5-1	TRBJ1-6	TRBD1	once	CASSLAGAGGSPLHF	TGCGCCAGCAGCTTGGCCGGGGCAGGGGGATCACCCCTCCACTTT
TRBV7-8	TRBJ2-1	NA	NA	CASSLGARELIGLYNEQFF	TGTGCCAGCAGCTTAGGAGCCAGGGAATTGATCGGACTCTACAATGAGCAGTTCTTC
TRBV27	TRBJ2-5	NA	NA	CASSLQGGGETQYF	TGTGCCAGCAGTTTACAGGGAGGTGGTGAGACCCAGTACTTC
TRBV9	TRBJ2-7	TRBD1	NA	CASSPRTGGGEQYF	TGTGCCAGCAGCCCCCGGACAGGGGGGGGCGAGCAGTACTTC
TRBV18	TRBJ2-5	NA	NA	CASSPGETQYF	TGTGCCAGCTCACCAGGGGAGACCCAGTACTTC
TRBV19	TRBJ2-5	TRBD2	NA	CASIGTSGKASRETQYF	TGTGCCAGTATTGGGACTAGCGGGAAGGCCTCCCGAGAGACCCAGTACTTC
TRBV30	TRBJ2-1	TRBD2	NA	CAWSVPGTSGRNEQFF	TGTGCCTGGAGCGTACCCGGGACTAGCGGTCGGAATGAGCAGTTCTTC
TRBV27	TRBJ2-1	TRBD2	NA	CASSQTSGFRNEQFF	TGTGCCAGCAGCCAGACTAGCGGGTTCCGGAATGAGCAGTTCTTC